The 18 T cell receptor beta chains below come from one sample, sequenced in a study of T cell changes during pregnancy in multiple sclerosis. Produced via immunoSEQ multiplex PCR; TCRdb's table is partial and in-frame only. Of about 62,000 clones in the sample, 89% were seen once. This sample comprised peripheral blood, obtained in the first trimester of pregnancy. These receptors came from a female donor with multiple sclerosis, enrolled in a pregnancy study.

The chain links TRBV11-2 to TRBJ1-2, with D perhaps matching TRBD1 (6 bases). The length of the CDR3 is 12 residues. V lost 5 bases, J lost 11 bases, and 15 bases lay in between. CDR1 is SGHAT and CDR2 is FQNNGV in the germline V gene. CDR3 region: CASSLGGPLYTF. As DNA, the CDR3 is TGTGCCAGCAGCCTTGGGGGCCCTCTTTACACCTTC.

The rearrangement joins TRBV18 to TRBJ1-1; D might be TRBD1 (6 bases). With 3 bases removed from V and 5 bases from J, the gap between germline ends came to 16 bases. Germline V gene data show CDR1 as KGHSH and CDR2 as LQKENI. The CDR3 extends over 15 amino acids. CDR3 in DNA: TGTGCCAGCTCACCCAACGCCGCCACAGGGACTGAAGCTTTCTTT. This codes for CASSPNAATGTEAFF.

The chain recombines TRBV18 with TRBJ2-5, with TRBD1 matching 8 bases. V lost 5 bases, J lost 1 base, and 3 bases stayed unmatched. The length of the CDR3 is 14 residues. The germline CDR1 and CDR2 sequences are KGHSH and LQKENI. The CDR3 DNA reads TGTGCCAGCTCAGGGACAGGCGGCCAAGAGACCCAGTACTTC. Its translation is CASSGTGGQETQYF.

V usage is TRBV18 and J usage is TRBJ1-3, with TRBD1 identical over 7 bases. CDR1 is KGHSH, CDR2 LQKENI, per germline. The trim removed 2 bases at V and 0 bases at J, leaving 7 bases unmatched. The CDR3 covers 17 residues. The CDR3 reads CASSPDLTGLSGNTIYF. The CDR3 DNA follows: TGTGCCAGCTCACCAGATCTGACAGGGCTCTCTGGAAACACCATATATTTT.

V usage is TRBV12-5 and J usage is TRBJ1-2; D possibly corresponds to TRBD1 (5 bases). CDR1 and CDR2 from the germline V gene are LGHNT and FRNRAP. V lost 6 bases, J lost 4 bases, and 12 bases lay in between. The CDR3 has 13 amino acids. Here the CDR3 reads CASGRGGVYGYTF. The CDR3 nucleotides are TGTGCTAGTGGCCGCGGGGGTGTCTATGGCTACACCTTC.

There are a few counts of this clone. CDR3 residues: CATSRDRGSGANVLTF. CDR3 coding DNA: TGTGCCACCAGCAGAGATCGGGGCTCTGGGGCCAACGTCCTGACTTTC. The rearrangement joins TRBV15 to TRBJ2-6, with D possibly matching TRBD2 (5 bases). V was shortened by 0 bases and J by 0 bases, with 6 bases between the two germline ends. The V gene's germline CDR1 is LNHNV and CDR2 YYDKDF (reference sequence). The CDR3 loop spans 16 amino acids.

CDR3: CAWSAPTGTGEAFF. The CDR3 DNA is TGTGCCTGGAGTGCCCCCACCGGGACAGGGGAAGCTTTCTTT. The V and J genes are TRBV30 and TRBJ1-1; 9 bases are shared with TRBD1. The CDR3 has 14 amino acids. Germline V gives CDR1 GTSNPN, CDR2 SVGIG (reference sequence). The junction had 8 bases not matched to a gene; V was cut back by 1 base and J by 8 bases. The whole variable domain, remainder taken from reference TRBV30 and TRBJ1-1, is SQTIHQWPATLVQPVGSPLSLECTVEGTSNPNLYWYRQAAGRGLQLLFYSVGIGQISSEVPQNLSASRPQDRQFILSSKKLLLSDSGFYLCAWSAPTGTGEAFFGQGTRLTVV.

This rearrangement joins TRBV6-6 to TRBJ1-3; tentatively, D is TRBD1 (5 bases). The germline V gene has CDR1 MNHNY and CDR2 SVGAGI (reference sequence). The CDR3 is made up of 15 amino acids. Trimming pared 1 base from V and 6 bases from J, leaving 13 bases between. The CDR3 region has the DNA TGTGCCAGCAGTTACTTCGGGAGGGGACTAAACACCATATATTTT. This gives the protein CASSYFGRGLNTIYF.

V gene TRBV5-1 combines with J gene TRBJ2-1; D uncertain. In germline, CDR1 is SGHRS, CDR2 YFSETQ. V lost 0 bases and J 2 bases, leaving 6 bases between the germline ends. There are 14 residues in the CDR3. CDR3 coding DNA: TGCGCCAGCAGCTTGGGTCAAACCTACAATGAGCAGTTCTTC. Protein product: CASSLGQTYNEQFF. Full variable domain (remainder filled in from reference TRBV5-1 and TRBJ2-1): KAGVTQTPRYLIKTRGQQVTLSCSPISGHRSVSWYQQTPGQGLQFLFEYFSETQRNKGNFPGRFSGRQFSNSRSEMNVSTLELGDSALYLCASSLGQTYNEQFFGPGTRLTVL.

The chain recombines TRBV10-3 with TRBJ1-2, with 11 bases aligning to TRBD1. Trimming took 7 bases from V and 6 from J; bases not matched to a gene: 4. The CDR3 is 13 amino acids. Germline V gene data show CDR1 as ENHRY and CDR2 as SYGVKD. The CDR3 region is CAITGQGANGYTF. In nucleotides, the CDR3 is TGTGCCATCACTGGACAGGGGGCTAATGGCTACACCTTC.

The chain has TRBV4-2 and TRBJ2-3; tentatively, D is TRBD2 (5 bases). The CDR3 covers 16 residues. Trimming took 0 bases from V and 2 from J, leaving 12 bases between them. Germline V CDR1 and CDR2: LGHNA, YNFKEQ. The CDR3 reads CASSQESRGNTDTQYF. CDR3 nucleotides: TGTGCCAGCAGCCAAGAATCCCGGGGAAACACAGATACGCAGTATTTT.

This sequence joins TRBV7-8 and TRBJ2-1; 8 bases agree with TRBD1. The V segment lost 5 bases and the J segment 7 bases; nucleotides outside the gene matches: 7. The length of the CDR3 is 14 residues. Germline V lookup: CDR1 SGHVS, CDR2 FQNEAQ. The CDR3 DNA follows: TGTGCCAGCAGCGCGTGGACAGGGTGGAATGAGCAGTTCTTC. Translation gives CASSAWTGWNEQFF.

The chain is built from TRBV27 and TRBJ1-2; D gene unclear. The V gene's germline CDR1 is MNHEY and CDR2 SMNVEV (reference sequence). Between the trimmed V and J ends, which lost 4 bases and 0 bases, there was a span of 15 bases. The CDR3 covers 16 residues. CDR3 bases: TGTGCCAGCAGTTGGTCAGGAAGTAATTCTAACTATGGCTACACCTTC. Amino acid sequence: CASSWSGSNSNYGYTF.

The V call is TRBV4-3, the J call TRBJ1-1; weak D call: TRBD1 (5 bases). The CDR3 is 15 residues long. Looked up from germline, CDR1 is LGHNA and CDR2 is YSLEER. Trimming shortened V by 0 bases and J by 11 bases, and 19 bases separated the two germline ends. CDR3 sequence: CASSQDSTGPQAAFF. The DNA for the CDR3 is TGCGCCAGCAGCCAAGATTCCACAGGACCCCAGGCGGCTTTCTTT.

The rearrangement uses TRBV12-5 and TRBJ1-1, with TRBD1 matching 8 bases. With V trimmed by 3 bases and J by 3 bases, 9 bases remained unmatched. Per germline, CDR1 LGHNT and CDR2 FRNRAP. The CDR3 runs 16 residues. The CDR3 DNA reads TGTGCTAGTGGTTTAGGGACAGGAGGAGGGGACACTGAAGCTTTCTTT. Translated: CASGLGTGGGDTEAFF.

The J gene is TRBJ2-3, the V gene TRBV5-4, with 7 nucleotides matching TRBD1. The CDR3 sequence is 15 residues long. CDR1 is SGHNT and CDR2 is YYREEE in the germline V gene (reference sequence). The CDR3 is CADRSQGTGTDTQYF. The DNA of the CDR3 is TGTGCAGACCGCTCACAGGGGACCGGCACAGATACGCAGTATTTT.

J is TRBJ2-3 and V is TRBV5-1; 8 nucleotides match TRBD1. Germline lookup yields CDR1 SGHRS and CDR2 YFSETQ. V lost 3 bases to trimming and J lost 6 bases; unmatched junction nucleotides: 6. CDR3 length equals 14 residues. CDR3 nucleotides: TGCGCCAGCAGCTCAGGACAGGGAGCGGATACGCAGTATTTT. This encodes CASSSGQGADTQYF. Full variable domain (remainder filled in from reference TRBV5-1 and TRBJ2-3): KAGVTQTPRYLIKTRGQQVTLSCSPISGHRSVSWYQQTPGQGLQFLFEYFSETQRNKGNFPGRFSGRQFSNSRSEMNVSTLELGDSALYLCASSSGQGADTQYFGPGTRLTVL.

This chain uses TRBV6-4 with TRBJ1-3, with TRBD1 identical over 9 bases. Germline values: CDR1 MRHNA, CDR2 SNTAGT. This CDR3 is 15 amino acids long. With 5 bases clipped from V and 1 base from J, the junction kept 3 bases outside the gene matches. The CDR3 DNA follows: TGTGCCAGCAGTTTAGACAGGGGGTCTGGAAACACCATATATTTT. This encodes CASSLDRGSGNTIYF.